This is a list of T cell receptor beta chains from one sample in a study of T cells in Graves' hyperthyroidism and ophthalmopathy. Via MiXCR, TCRdb re-called the multiplex PCR reads, giving one row per CDR3 protein. The sample has 300,000 to 450,000 distinct CDR3 sequences; about 18% are singletons. The sample was blood. Receptors were obtained from a man younger than 30 with Graves' ophthalmopathy. Both conserved end residues are part of each CDR3. The D gene is left open where the match is weak. Clone size is stated in some rows and not others, as once, few, many or a class when expanded.

abundance	j_gene	len	d_gene	v_gene	CDR3aa	CDR3nt
many	TRBJ1-1	14	.	TRBV5-1	CASRSGNMNTEAFF	TGCGCCAGCCGCTCGGGAAACATGAACACTGAAGCTTTCTTT
few	TRBJ2-2	14	.	TRBV2	CASRGEKNTGELFF	TGTGCCAGCAGAGGAGAAAAAAACACCGGGGAGCTGTTTTTT
few	TRBJ1-5	16	.	TRBV11-2	CASSSKLGEPNQPQHF	TGTGCCAGCAGCTCGAAGTTAGGGGAGCCCAATCAGCCCCAGCATTTT
many	TRBJ1-1	14	.	TRBV5-1	CASSLELMNTEAFF	TGCGCCAGCAGCTTGGAGCTTATGAACACTGAAGCTTTCTTT
many	TRBJ2-1	13	TRBD2	TRBV5-4	CASSLETSDEQFF	TGTGCCAGCAGCTTGGAGACTAGCGATGAGCAGTTCTTC
many	TRBJ2-5	13	TRBD2	TRBV20-1	CSALGRGGETQYF	TGCAGTGCTCTGGGGCGGGGGGGGGAGACCCAGTACTTC
.	TRBJ1-2	13	.	TRBV19	CATQTGRDYGYTF	TGTGCCACCCAGACAGGTCGTGACTATGGCTACACCTTC
many	TRBJ2-7	15	.	TRBV19	CASSINLIGAYEQYF	TGTGCCAGTAGTATAAACCTCATAGGCGCCTACGAGCAGTACTTC
many	TRBJ1-5	15	TRBD1	TRBV11-2	CASSYGQGFNQPQHF	TGTGCCAGCAGCTACGGACAGGGGTTCAATCAGCCCCAGCATTTT
many	TRBJ2-1	16	TRBD2	TRBV7-9	CASSLASSGGRDEQFF	TGTGCCAGCAGCCTCGCCTCTAGCGGGGGTCGGGATGAGCAGTTCTTC
many	TRBJ2-7	15	TRBD1	TRBV7-2	CASSPRTGGGYEQYF	TGTGCCAGCAGCCCCCGGACAGGGGGCGGCTACGAGCAGTACTTC
few	TRBJ2-5	13	.	TRBV10-3	CAISAGGEGTQYF	TGTGCCATCAGTGCTGGCGGAGAAGGGACCCAGTACTTC
.	TRBJ1-1	13	.	TRBV7-2	CASSLILATEAFF	TGTGCCAGCAGCTTAATTCTGGCTACTGAAGCTTTCTTT
many	TRBJ2-3	16	TRBD2	TRBV2	CASSEGLASLTDTQYF	TGTGCCAGCAGCGAGGGACTAGCGTCCCTCACAGATACGCAGTATTTT
many	TRBJ1-1	14	.	TRBV27	CASMYRDWDTEAFF	TGTGCCAGCATGTACAGGGATTGGGACACTGAAGCTTTCTTT
few	TRBJ1-6	18	TRBD1	TRBV7-6	CASSGGPGGQGIDSPLHF	TGTGCCAGCAGCGGAGGACCCGGGGGACAGGGCATCGATTCACCCCTCCACTTT
.	TRBJ1-5	14	.	TRBV19	CASSIKGNNQPQHF	TGTGCCAGTAGTATAAAGGGGAATAATCAGCCCCAGCATTTT
.	TRBJ2-5	13	.	TRBV10-3	CAISGGSFETQYF	TGTGCCATCAGTGGGGGGTCTTTCGAGACCCAGTACTTC
many	TRBJ2-1	15	.	TRBV3-1	CASSYGGGLNNEQFF	TGTGCCAGCAGCTATGGAGGGGGGCTTAACAATGAGCAGTTCTTC
many	TRBJ1-2	11	.	TRBV20-1	CSARSEGGYTF	TGCAGTGCTAGGTCGGAGGGGGGCTACACCTTC
many	TRBJ1-4	17	.	TRBV9	CASSVPQGFATNEKLFF	TGTGCCAGCAGCGTCCCTCAGGGGTTCGCAACTAATGAAAAACTGTTTTTT
many	TRBJ2-3	10	.	TRBV6-2/TRBV6-3	CASGRNTQYF	TGTGCCAGCGGTCGAAATACGCAGTATTTT
many	TRBJ2-1	16	TRBD1	TRBV18	CASSPRGQSSYNEQFF	TGTGCCAGCTCACCCCGGGGACAGAGCTCCTACAATGAGCAGTTCTTC
few	TRBJ2-7	12	.	TRBV10-3	CAISGGEYEQYF	TGTGCCATCAGTGGGGGGGAGTACGAGCAGTACTTC
few	TRBJ2-7	15	TRBD1	TRBV5-1	CASSDSGTGHNEQYF	TGCGCCAGCAGCGACTCCGGGACAGGGCACAACGAGCAGTACTTC
many	TRBJ2-5	14	.	TRBV12-3/TRBV12-4	CASSSGLVKETQYF	TGTGCCAGCAGTTCTGGACTCGTGAAAGAGACCCAGTACTTC
.	TRBJ1-2	14	.	TRBV6-4	CASTVGGDDYGYTF	TGTGCCAGCACCGTGGGGGGGGACGACTATGGCTACACCTTC
.	TRBJ1-6	13	.	TRBV4-2	CASSQDIDSPLHF	TGTGCCAGCAGCCAAGATATAGATTCACCCCTCCACTTT
few	TRBJ1-2	15	TRBD1	TRBV5-1	CASSQGQGGFYGYTF	TGCGCCAGCAGCCAAGGACAGGGAGGTTTCTATGGCTACACCTTC
.	TRBJ1-5	18	.	TRBV7-3	CASVAPGPPQGGNQPRHF	TGTGCCAGTGTTGCCCCGGGACCCCCACAGGGTGGCAATCAGCCCCGGCATTTT
.	TRBJ1-2	15	.	TRBV12-3/TRBV12-4	CASSSPGTLEIGYTF	TGTGCCAGCAGTTCCCCGGGGACACTTGAAATCGGCTACACCTTC
many	TRBJ2-3	14	.	TRBV27	CASTPEKERDTQYF	TGTGCCAGCACTCCCGAAAAGGAGAGAGATACGCAGTATTTT
many	TRBJ2-3	15	.	TRBV6-6	CASSYGQGYTDTQYF	TGTGCCAGCAGTTACGGGCAGGGTTACACAGATACGCAGTATTTT
.	TRBJ2-1	14	TRBD2	TRBV12-3/TRBV12-4	CASSLLAVRNEQFF	TGTGCCAGCAGTTTACTAGCGGTGCGCAATGAGCAGTTCTTC
few	TRBJ2-5	14	.	TRBV9	CASSPIEAEDRQYF	TGTGCCAGCAGTCCAATCGAGGCGGAGGACAGACAGTACTTC
few	TRBJ2-1	15	.	TRBV5-8	CASSLTGNSYNEQFF	TGTGCCAGCAGCTTAACGGGGAACTCCTACAATGAGCAGTTCTTC
many	TRBJ2-7	12	.	TRBV28	CASSIVPYEQYF	TGTGCCAGCAGTATTGTACCTTACGAGCAGTACTTC
once	TRBJ2-2	16	.	TRBV7-9	CASSPTIGRDTGELFF	TGTGCCAGCAGCCCGACGATAGGACGGGACACCGGGGAGCTGTTTTTT
few	TRBJ2-2	16	TRBD1	TRBV3-1	CASSQVTGGVTGELFF	TGTGCCAGCAGCCAAGTAACAGGGGGAGTAACCGGGGAGCTGTTTTTT
many	TRBJ2-1	15	.	TRBV11-2	CASSLDQGHHPEQFF	TGTGCCAGCAGCTTAGACCAGGGACACCATCCTGAGCAGTTCTTC
.	TRBJ1-5	15	TRBD1	TRBV6-1	CASGITGQGNQPQHF	TGTGCCAGCGGAATTACGGGACAGGGCAATCAGCCCCAGCATTTT
.	TRBJ2-5	16	TRBD2	TRBV20-1	CSAPLAGGPMEETQYF	TGCAGTGCTCCTTTAGCGGGGGGGCCCATGGAGGAGACCCAGTACTTC
.	TRBJ2-3	16	.	TRBV4-1	CASSQPTDRGRNTQYF	TGCGCCAGCAGCCAACCAACCGATCGGGGTCGTAATACGCAGTATTTT
.	TRBJ2-7	16	.	TRBV14	CASSQDEGPYTYEQYF	TGTGCCAGCAGCCAAGATGAGGGGCCCTACACCTACGAGCAGTACTTC
.	TRBJ2-2	16	.	TRBV5-8	CASSLARAGGTGELFF	TGTGCCAGCAGCTTGGCACGAGCAGGGGGGACCGGGGAGCTGTTTTTT
few	TRBJ2-6	13	TRBD1	TRBV27	CASTGVGANVLTF	TGTGCCTCGACAGGGGTTGGGGCCAACGTCCTGACTTTC
few	TRBJ1-3	15	.	TRBV11-2	CASSLGAGSGNTIYF	TGTGCCAGCAGCTTAGGTGCAGGCTCTGGAAACACCATATATTTT
.	TRBJ1-5	13	.	TRBV9	CASSVGGSQPQHF	TGTGCCAGCAGCGTAGGTGGAAGTCAGCCCCAGCATTTT
many	TRBJ2-1	12	.	TRBV20-1	CSAGRRIDEQFF	TGCAGTGCTGGGAGAAGAATCGATGAGCAGTTCTTC
.	TRBJ2-1	15	TRBD2	TRBV6-4	CASSDGTSGGHEQFF	TGTGCCAGCAGTGACGGGACTAGCGGGGGACATGAGCAGTTCTTC
.	TRBJ2-7	15	TRBD1	TRBV11-2	CASSIDRGRAHEQYF	TGTGCCAGCAGCATCGACAGGGGAAGGGCCCACGAGCAGTACTTC
many	TRBJ1-1	15	.	TRBV2	CASSETRGGDTEAFF	TGTGCCAGCAGTGAGACCAGGGGTGGGGACACTGAAGCTTTCTTT
many	TRBJ1-5	14	.	TRBV7-8	CASSPGLINQPQHF	TGTGCCAGCAGCCCGGGACTGATCAATCAGCCCCAGCATTTT
many	TRBJ1-5	14	TRBD1	TRBV6-2/TRBV6-3	CASSIGTENQPQHF	TGTGCCAGCAGCATCGGGACAGAAAATCAGCCCCAGCATTTT